One and the same sample provided the 16 T cell receptor beta chains below, sequenced in a study of shared clonotypes between healthy human individuals. Only in-frame clones appear in the TCRdb table, and some are missing; sequencing was by immunoSEQ multiplex PCR. The table shows 1.4 million or so clones, with approximately 98.5% occurring only once. Sequenced material: naive CD4+ T cells sorted from blood. As for subset: CD45RA+ positively selected. Receptors originate from a man under 40 in good health.

In this sample, this clone turned up once. The chain links TRBV5-6 to TRBJ2-7, with 10 bases fitting TRBD1. CDR1 is SGHDT and CDR2 is YYEEEE in the germline V gene. The CDR3 is 16 amino acids. The V and J ends lost 4 bases and 0 bases, in that order; junction bases with no gene match: 7. The CDR3 DNA reads TGTGCCAGCAGCCCAGGACAGGGGGGAGGCTCCTACGAGCAGTACTTC. Translating it yields CASSPGQGGGSYEQYF.

The rearrangement links TRBV2 to TRBJ2-7, with TRBD2 identical over 8 bases. The germline gives CDR1 SNHLY, CDR2 FYNNEI. This CDR3 spans 14 amino acids. With V trimmed by 8 bases and J by 5 bases, 11 bases remained unmatched. The CDR3 DNA reads TGTGCCAGCTCTAGGAGCGGGAGTACCCACGAGCAGTACTTC. As protein: CASSRSGSTHEQYF.

V and J are TRBV29-1 and TRBJ2-3; 7 bases align to TRBD1. CDR3 size: 19 residues. Unmatched junction bases numbered 27, after V lost 4 bases and J lost 8 bases. Germline CDR1 is SQVTM and CDR2 is ANQGSEA. The DNA for the CDR3 is TGCAGCGTTGTCCGGTTGTCCGGGCAACCGGGACAGAAGCCTAGTACGCAGTATTTT. It specifies CSVVRLSGQPGQKPSTQYF.

This chain joins TRBV30 and TRBJ1-5, with D possibly being TRBD1 (6 bases). V was pared by 5 bases and J by 12 bases, with 23 bases between. Germline V CDR1 and CDR2: GTSNPN, SVGIG (reference sequence). The length of the CDR3 is 14 residues. Here the CDR3 reads CAWATGFSGGNQHF. The CDR3 nucleotides read TGTGCCTGGGCTACAGGGTTCTCGGGGGGTAACCAGCATTTT.

The chain employs TRBV6-5 and TRBJ1-3, with D perhaps TRBD1 (6 bases). Trimming took off 5 bases at V and 2 bases at J, with 10 bases between the two ends. Germline CDR1 and CDR2: MNHEY and SVGAGI. The CDR3 length is 14 residues. The CDR3 DNA is TGTGCCAGCAGTAATAGGGGGGCTGGAAACACCATATATTTT. It codes for CASSNRGAGNTIYF.

CDR3 in amino acids: CASSATGYANQPQHF. The DNA for the CDR3 is TGTGCCAGCAGCGCCACAGGTTATGCAAATCAGCCCCAGCATTTT. The V and J genes are TRBV9 and TRBJ1-5; tentative D call: TRBD1 (5 bases). Germline-derived CDR1 and CDR2 are SGDLS and YYNGEE. The CDR3 runs to 15 residues. Trimming cost V 3 bases and J 4 bases, with 14 bases left between them.

The V call is TRBV5-6, the J call TRBJ1-1; TRBD1 might be the D (6 bases). This CDR3 is 16 amino acids long. The germline V and J ends were trimmed by 1 base and 5 bases, with 18 bases remaining between them. Germline V gene sequence: CDR1 SGHDT, CDR2 YYEEEE. The DNA for the CDR3 is TGTGCCAGCAGCTTGTCGCAAATCACAGGGAAGACTGAAGCTTTCTTT. It is translated as CASSLSQITGKTEAFF.

The chain uses TRBV6-5 and TRBJ2-5; weak D call: TRBD2 (7 bases). The CDR3 has 13 residues. The germline V gene has CDR1 MNHEY and CDR2 SVGAGI. Trimming removed 6 bases from V and 3 bases from J, with 11 bases in between. In DNA form, the CDR3 reads TGTGCCAGCAGGAGGGGGGGTAAAGAGACCCAGTACTTC. It yields the protein CASRRGGKETQYF.

This clone was seen a single time. V is TRBV27 and J is TRBJ2-7; TRBD2 matches 12 bases. The germline V gene encodes CDR1 MNHEY and CDR2 SMNVEV (reference sequence). J lost 3 bases, V lost 4 bases, and 10 bases had no gene match. The CDR3 contains 17 residues. CDR3 nucleotides: TGTGCCAGCAGTTCCCCCCGGACTAGCGGGAAAGGCTACGAGCAGTACTTC. Its translation: CASSSPRTSGKGYEQYF.

This clone was detected once. Other DNA sequences in this specimen translate into the identical CDR3. This chain links TRBV6-1 with TRBJ2-3; D unclear. There are 13 residues in the CDR3. The V and J ends lost 1 base and 2 bases respectively, with 4 bases between them. The germline CDR1 and CDR2 sequences are MNHNS and SASEGT. CDR3 loop: CASSEGPTDTQYF. CDR3 in DNA: TGTGCCAGCAGTGAAGGGCCCACAGATACGCAGTATTTT.

V is TRBV5-1 and J is TRBJ2-2; the D gene is possibly TRBD1 (7 bases). The CDR3 is 15 residues long. Trimming took 1 base from V and 5 from J, leaving 12 bases between them. Germline CDR1 and CDR2: SGHRS and YFSETQ. CDR3 DNA: TGCGCCAGCAGCTTGTGGTCAGGGGGGACCGGGGAGCTGTTTTTT. The encoded protein is CASSLWSGGTGELFF.

The V and J genes are TRBV7-2 and TRBJ2-3; 8 nucleotides align to TRBD2. CDR3 length equals 16 residues. The J segment lost 0 bases and the V segment lost 4 bases, leaving 6 bases of the junction unmatched. Germline-derived CDR1 and CDR2 are SGHTA and FQGNSA. The CDR3 protein is CASSSGTRISTDTQYF. For the CDR3, the DNA is TGTGCCAGCAGCTCGGGGACTAGAATAAGCACAGATACGCAGTATTTT. The variable domain in full, completed from reference TRBV7-2 and TRBJ2-3, reads GAGVSQSPSNKVTEKGKDVELRCDPISGHTALYWYRQSLGQGLEFLIYFQGNSAPDKSGLPSDRFSAERTGGSVSTLTIQRTQQEDSAVYLCASSSGTRISTDTQYFGPGTRLTVL.

A single count supports this clone. This chain joins TRBV5-4 and TRBJ2-1; no clear D. Germline assignment: CDR1 SGHNT and CDR2 YYREEE (reference sequence). Trimming took off 0 bases at V and 2 bases at J, with 12 bases between the two ends. The CDR3 is 16 residues long. The CDR3 reads CASSLASMAAYNEQFF. The CDR3 DNA sequence: TGTGCCAGCAGCTTGGCATCAATGGCGGCCTACAATGAGCAGTTCTTC.

The rearrangement joins TRBV11-2 to TRBJ2-3; 12 bases fit TRBD2. The CDR3 spans 14 residues. CDR1 and CDR2 from the germline V gene are SGHAT and FQNNGV. Trimming at V came to 5 bases and at J to 4 bases, leaving 1 base not matched to a gene. In DNA, the CDR3 is TGTGCCAGCAGCCGACTAGCGGGAGCAGATACGCAGTATTTT. Encoded protein: CASSRLAGADTQYF.

The V and J genes are TRBV6-5 and TRBJ2-5, with a weak D call TRBD2 (6 bases). CDR1 is MNHEY, CDR2 SVGAGI, per germline. The V end lost 5 bases, the J end lost 2 bases, and 15 bases lay between the germline ends. There are 15 residues in the CDR3. CDR3 bases: TGTGCCAGCAGTCCTGACGGGGGTGTTCAAGAGACCCAGTACTTC. This gives the protein CASSPDGGVQETQYF.

This clone was recorded only once. This sample also contains other DNA sequences that code for the same CDR3. The gene calls are TRBV14 and TRBJ1-5; D remains unclear. The CDR3 consists of 13 residues. The germline gives CDR1 SGHDN, CDR2 FVKESK. The ends were cut back, 1 base at V and 4 bases at J, with 5 bases in the middle. CDR3 DNA sequence: TGTGCCAGCAGCCAAGGTATTAATCAGCCCCAGCATTTT. This translates into CASSQGINQPQHF.